A selection of T cell receptor beta chains follows, all from one sample in a study of blood T cell repertoires in COVID-19. Some clones are missing from TCRdb's copy, which holds only in-frame ones; the method was immunoSEQ multiplex PCR. This repertoire shows 270,000 or so clones, roughly 85% found once; its top ten account for roughly 3.1%. The sample taken for sequencing was peripheral blood. The source is a woman aged 18-30 years with acute or convalescent COVID-19. CDR3s include the opening cysteine and the closing phenylalanine or tryptophan. D genes are given only for firm matches. The size field is filled for only some rows; it gives once, few, many or a size class.

>TRBJ2-1|.|TRBV27|TRBD2
TGTGCCAGCAGTTCTACTAGCGGGAGCTCCTACAATGAGCAGTTCTTC
CASSSTSGSSYNEQFF
>TRBJ2-1|.|TRBV25-1|.
TGTGCCAGCAGTGAATATTACGGGTACAATGAGCAGTTCTTC
CASSEYYGYNEQFF
>TRBJ2-1|.|TRBV5-1|TRBD2
TGCGCCAGCAGCTATAGCGGGAGAAGCAATGAGCAGTTCTTC
CASSYSGRSNEQFF
>TRBJ2-1|.|TRBV10-3|TRBD1
TGTGCCATCAGTGGAACAGGGGGGACCTACAATGAGCAGTTCTTC
CAISGTGGTYNEQFF
>TRBJ2-7|.|TRBV5-1|TRBD2
TGCGCCAGCAGCTTGATCCTAGCGGCATCCTACGAGCAGTACTTC
CASSLILAASYEQYF
>TRBJ2-1|.|TRBV7-9|.
TGTGCCAGCAGCTTGACTAGTTCTTACAATGAGCAGTTCTTC
CASSLTSSYNEQFF
>TRBJ1-5|few|TRBV4-3|.
TGCGCCAGCAGCCAATCAATAGGGGGGGGCAATCAGCCCCAGCATTTT
CASSQSIGGGNQPQHF
>TRBJ2-7|.|TRBV7-8|TRBD1
TGTGCCAGCAGCTTATTGAGGGGGCGACCTTACGAGCAGTACTTC
CASSLLRGRPYEQYF
>TRBJ2-1|.|TRBV29-1|TRBD2
TGCAGCGCATTAGCGGGAGCAAAGAATGAGCAGTTCTTC
CSALAGAKNEQFF
>TRBJ1-2|.|TRBV6-5|.
TGTGCCAGCAGTTACCGGGGTAATGGCTACACCTTC
CASSYRGNGYTF
>TRBJ2-5|once|TRBV9|.
TGTGCCAGCAGTTCCGGGGATGAGACCCAGTACTTC
CASSSGDETQYF
>TRBJ2-1|.|TRBV5-1|.
TGCGCCAGCAGCTCAGTCCTTGGGCGGGGTTCGCAGGAGCAGTTCTTC
CASSSVLGRGSQEQFF
>TRBJ2-7|once|TRBV5-1|.
TGCGCCAGCAGCTTGGGACAGGCCCCCTACGAGCAGTACTTC
CASSLGQAPYEQYF
>TRBJ2-7|.|TRBV7-6|TRBD2
TGTGCCAGCAGCTTAGCGGCCGGGGGTGGCGGGAGCTCCTACGAGCAGTACTTC
CASSLAAGGGGSSYEQYF
>TRBJ1-3|.|TRBV18|.
TGTGCCAGCTCACCAGGGGCTAGCTCTGGAAACACCATATATTTT
CASSPGASSGNTIYF
>TRBJ2-5|.|TRBV7-6|TRBD1
TGTGCCAGCAGCTTACCGTTCGGACAGGGGATCGGAGAGACCCAGTACTTC
CASSLPFGQGIGETQYF
>TRBJ2-2|.|TRBV5-1|TRBD2
TGCGCCAGCAGCTTTCCGACTAGCGGGAGCTTCACCGGGGAGCTGTTTTTT
CASSFPTSGSFTGELFF
>TRBJ2-1|.|TRBV9|TRBD2
TGTGCCAGCAGCGGCCAGCGGGAGGGCCCCAATGAGCAGTTCTTC
CASSGQREGPNEQFF
>TRBJ1-1|.|TRBV12-3/TRBV12-4|.
TGTGCCAGCAGTTTCGCCGGGACACCCTCTTTCTTT
CASSFAGTPSFF
>TRBJ2-5|.|TRBV3-1/TRBV3-2|TRBD1
TGTGCCAGCAGCTTTTCCCTGGGGACAGTGTTTCAAGAGACCCAGTACTTC
CASSFSLGTVFQETQYF
>TRBJ1-5|.|TRBV6-1|.
TGTGCCAGCAGTGAATCGGGGGGCCCCTCGCCCCAGCATTTT
CASSESGGPSPQHF
>TRBJ2-5|few|TRBV6-2/TRBV6-3|TRBD2
TGTGCCAGCAGTCTAATAGCGGGCCCGTGGGAGACCCAGTACTTC
CASSLIAGPWETQYF